The 8 T cell receptor beta chains reported below all come from one sample, sequenced in a study of T cells in narcolepsy. Assay used: immunoSEQ multiplex PCR; TCRdb lists only in-frame clones, some missing. Here the sample spans under 40,000 clones, around 83% being singletons. Source material: memory (CD45RA-) CD4+ T cells from blood. The source is a human donor in good health.

The chain couples TRBV7-6 to TRBJ2-5; 8 bases match TRBD2. The junction had 9 bases not matched to a gene; V was cut back by 8 bases and J by 4 bases. The CDR3 is 14 residues long. Germline CDR1 and CDR2: SGHVS and FNYEAQ. CDR3 amino acids: CASSGTSFRETQYF. DNA of the CDR3: TGTGCCAGCTCCGGGACTAGTTTCCGAGAGACCCAGTACTTC. The full variable domain, rest sourced from reference TRBV7-6 and TRBJ2-5, is GAGVSQSPRYKVTKRGQDVALRCDPISGHVSLYWYRQALGQGPEFLTYFNYEAQQDKSGLPNDRFSAERPEGSISTLTIQRTEQRDSAMYRCASSGTSFRETQYFGPGTRLLVL.

V and J are TRBV28 and TRBJ1-5; 10 nucleotides match TRBD1. From germline, CDR1 is MDHEN and CDR2 SYDVKM. The CDR3 contains 15 residues. With V trimmed by 6 bases and J by 6 bases, 8 bases remained unmatched. CDR3 loop: CASRTRDRGVQPQHF. CDR3 in DNA: TGTGCCAGCAGGACTCGGGACAGGGGAGTTCAGCCCCAGCATTTT.

CDR3 protein: CASHRPTGSGYTF. As DNA, the CDR3 is TGTGCCAGCCACCGACCGACAGGGTCTGGCTACACCTTC. The chain links TRBV5-6 to TRBJ1-2; the match to TRBD1 covers 7 bases. The CDR3 has 13 amino acids. Trimming at V came to 7 bases and at J to 7 bases, leaving 10 bases not matched to a gene. Germline V gene lookup returns CDR1 SGHDT and CDR2 YYEEEE. Full variable domain (missing parts from reference TRBV5-6 and TRBJ1-2): DAGVTQSPTHLIKTRGQQVTLRCSPKSGHDTVSWYQQALGQGPQFIFQYYEEEERQRGNFPDRFSGHQFPNYSSELNVNALLLGDSALYLCASHRPTGSGYTFGSGTRLTVV.

The gene calls are TRBV28 and TRBJ2-1, with D perhaps TRBD1 or TRBD2 (6 bases each). Germline V gives CDR1 MDHEN, CDR2 SYDVKM. V was pared by 8 bases and J by 4 bases, with 12 bases between. The CDR3 extends over 13 amino acids. CDR3 nucleotide sequence: TGTGCCAGCGAGGGGGGAAAGTACAATGAGCAGTTCTTC. This encodes CASEGGKYNEQFF.

The chain recombines TRBV28 with TRBJ2-7; either TRBD1 or TRBD2 may fit D (7 bases each). This CDR3 has 15 residues. Between the trimmed V and J ends, which lost 5 bases and 2 bases, there was a span of 16 bases. Germline assignment: CDR1 MDHEN and CDR2 SYDVKM. Here the CDR3 DNA reads TGTGCCAGCAGTACGACAGGGAGGGAACCCTACGAGCAGTACTTC. It encodes CASSTTGREPYEQYF.

The chain couples TRBV5-1 to TRBJ1-1; 7 nucleotides agree with TRBD1. Germline CDR1 reads SGHRS; CDR2 reads YFSETQ. V lost 1 base to trimming and J lost 0 bases; unmatched junction nucleotides: 6. The CDR3 is 16 residues long. The CDR3 loop reads CASSLQGGSLNTEAFF. The CDR3, as DNA: TGCGCCAGCAGCTTGCAGGGGGGTTCCTTGAACACTGAAGCTTTCTTT.

This clone was observed a handful of times. V is TRBV6-4 and J is TRBJ2-1, with D perhaps TRBD1 (5 bases). This CDR3 is 15 amino acids long. CDR1 and CDR2 from the germline V gene are MRHNA and SNTAGT. Deletions cut 0 bases from V and 2 bases from J, with 8 bases between. This CDR3 reads CASSDSRGAYNEQFF. The CDR3 DNA follows: TGTGCCAGCAGTGACTCAAGGGGCGCCTACAATGAGCAGTTCTTC.

The V and J genes are TRBV6-1 and TRBJ1-2, with D possibly TRBD1 on 6 matching bases. V dropped 3 bases and J dropped 0 bases, with 8 bases sitting between them. The length of the CDR3 is 14 residues. The germline CDR1 and CDR2 sequences are MNHNS and SASEGT. The CDR3 nucleotides read TGTGCCAGCAGTGAGGACAGTACTAACTATGGCTACACCTTC. Its protein is CASSEDSTNYGYTF.